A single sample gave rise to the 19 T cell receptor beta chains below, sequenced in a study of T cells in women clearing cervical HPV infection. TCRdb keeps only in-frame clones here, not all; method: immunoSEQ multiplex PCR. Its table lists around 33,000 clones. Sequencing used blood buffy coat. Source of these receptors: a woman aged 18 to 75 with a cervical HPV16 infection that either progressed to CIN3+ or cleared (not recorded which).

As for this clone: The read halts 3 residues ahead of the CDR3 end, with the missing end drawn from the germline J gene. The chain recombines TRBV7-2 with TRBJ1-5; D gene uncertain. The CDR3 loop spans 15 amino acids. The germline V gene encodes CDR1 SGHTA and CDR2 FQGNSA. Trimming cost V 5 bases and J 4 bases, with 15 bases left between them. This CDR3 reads CASSLYDTLNQPQHF. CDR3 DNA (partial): TGTGCCAGCAGCCTCTATGACACCCTTAATCAGCCC.

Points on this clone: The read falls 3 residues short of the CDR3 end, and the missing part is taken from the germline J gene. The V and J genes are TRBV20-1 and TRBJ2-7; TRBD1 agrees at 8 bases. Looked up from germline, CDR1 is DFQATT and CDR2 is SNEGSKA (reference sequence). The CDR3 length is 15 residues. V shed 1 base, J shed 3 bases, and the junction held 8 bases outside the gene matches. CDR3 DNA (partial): TGCAGTGCTAGAGCCGAGACAGGGGCGGGCTACGAG. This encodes CSARAETGAGYE. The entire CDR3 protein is CSARAETGAGYEQYF.

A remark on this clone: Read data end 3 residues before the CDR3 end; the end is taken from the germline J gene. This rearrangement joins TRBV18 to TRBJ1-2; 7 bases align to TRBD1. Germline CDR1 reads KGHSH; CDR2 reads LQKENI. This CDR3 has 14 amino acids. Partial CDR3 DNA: TGTGCCAGCTCACCGAAGACAGGGAGCTACGAC. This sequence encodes CASSPKTGSYD. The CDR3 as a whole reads CASSPKTGSYDYTF.

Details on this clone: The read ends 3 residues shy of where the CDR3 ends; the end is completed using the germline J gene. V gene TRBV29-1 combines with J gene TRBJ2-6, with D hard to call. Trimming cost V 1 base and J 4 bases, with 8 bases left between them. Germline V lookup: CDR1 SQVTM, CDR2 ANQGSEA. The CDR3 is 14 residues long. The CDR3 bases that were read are TGCAGCGTTGAAGTCAGTATCGGGGCCAACGTC. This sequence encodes CSVEVSIGANV. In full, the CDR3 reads CSVEVSIGANVLTF.

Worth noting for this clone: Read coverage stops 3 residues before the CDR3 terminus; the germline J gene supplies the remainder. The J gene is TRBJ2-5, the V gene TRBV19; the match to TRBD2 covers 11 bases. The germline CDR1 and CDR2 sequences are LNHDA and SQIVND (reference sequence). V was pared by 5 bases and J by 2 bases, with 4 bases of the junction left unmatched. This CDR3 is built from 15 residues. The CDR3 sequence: CASSPGLAGQETQYF. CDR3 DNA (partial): TGTGCCAGTAGTCCAGGACTAGCGGGTCAAGAGACC.

CDR3 residues: CASSEISWLSGVRNTIYF. The sequenced CDR3 bases are TGTGCCAGCAGTGAAATCTCTTGGTTATCAGGGGTCAGAAACACC. The rearrangement links TRBV2 to TRBJ1-3; D possibly corresponds to TRBD1 (6 bases). The read terminates 3 residues before the CDR3 end, so the remaining end is supplied by the germline J gene. CDR3 length: 18 amino acids. Trimming took off 2 bases at V and 5 bases at J, with 22 bases between the two ends. Germline CDR1 reads SNHLY; CDR2 reads FYNNEI.

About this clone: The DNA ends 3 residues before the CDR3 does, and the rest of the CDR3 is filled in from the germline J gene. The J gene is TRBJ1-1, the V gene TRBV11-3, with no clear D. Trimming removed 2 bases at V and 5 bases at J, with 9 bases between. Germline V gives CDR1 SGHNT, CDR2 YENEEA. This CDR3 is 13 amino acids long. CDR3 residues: CASSLPQETEAFF. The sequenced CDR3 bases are TGTGCCAGCAGCTTACCCCAGGAGACTGAA.

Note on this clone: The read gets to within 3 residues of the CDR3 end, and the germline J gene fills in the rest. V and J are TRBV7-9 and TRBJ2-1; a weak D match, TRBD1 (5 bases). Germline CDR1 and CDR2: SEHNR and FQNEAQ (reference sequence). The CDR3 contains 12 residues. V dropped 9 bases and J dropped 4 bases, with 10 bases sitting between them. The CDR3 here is CAREDTYNEQFF. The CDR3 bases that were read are TGTGCCAGAGAGGACACATACAATGAG.

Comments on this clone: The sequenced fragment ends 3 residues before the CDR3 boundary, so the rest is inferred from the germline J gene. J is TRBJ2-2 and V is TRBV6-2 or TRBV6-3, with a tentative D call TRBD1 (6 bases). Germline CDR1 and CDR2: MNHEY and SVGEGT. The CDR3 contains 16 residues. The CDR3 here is CASSEGPPTGTEKLFF. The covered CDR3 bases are TGTGCCAGCAGCGAGGGACCCCCGACAGGCACGGAAAAG.

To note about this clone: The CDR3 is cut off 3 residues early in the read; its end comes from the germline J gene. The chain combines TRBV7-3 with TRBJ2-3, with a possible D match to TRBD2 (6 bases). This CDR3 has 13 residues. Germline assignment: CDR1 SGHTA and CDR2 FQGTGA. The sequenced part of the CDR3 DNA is TGTGCCAGCAGCTTAACAGGGACTCAGCCG. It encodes CASSLTGTQP. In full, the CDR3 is CASSLTGTQPQYF.

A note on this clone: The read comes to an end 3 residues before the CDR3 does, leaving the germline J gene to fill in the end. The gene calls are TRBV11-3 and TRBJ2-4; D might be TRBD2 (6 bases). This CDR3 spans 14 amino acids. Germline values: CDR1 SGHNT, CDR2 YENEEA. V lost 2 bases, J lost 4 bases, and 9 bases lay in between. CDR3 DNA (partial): TGTGCCAGCAGCTTACAGGAGGGGAAAAACATT. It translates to CASSLQEGKNI. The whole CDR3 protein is CASSLQEGKNIQYF.

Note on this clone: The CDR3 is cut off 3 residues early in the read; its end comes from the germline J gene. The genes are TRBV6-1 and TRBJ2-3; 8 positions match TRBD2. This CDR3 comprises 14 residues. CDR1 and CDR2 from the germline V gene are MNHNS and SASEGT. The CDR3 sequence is CASSALAGGETQYF. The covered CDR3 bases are TGTGCCAGCAGTGCTCTAGCGGGTGGAGAGACG.

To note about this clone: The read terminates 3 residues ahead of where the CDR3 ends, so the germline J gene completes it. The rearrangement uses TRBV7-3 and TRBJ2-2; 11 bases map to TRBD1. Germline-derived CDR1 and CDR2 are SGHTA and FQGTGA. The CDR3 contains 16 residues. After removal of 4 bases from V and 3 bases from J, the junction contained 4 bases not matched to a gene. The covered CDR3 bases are TGTGCCAGCAGCTCCCCGGGACAGGGGGACACCGGGGAG. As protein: CASSSPGQGDTGE. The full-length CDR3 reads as CASSSPGQGDTGELFF. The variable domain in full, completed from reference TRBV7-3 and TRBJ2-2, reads GAGVSQTPSNKVTEKGKYVELRCDPISGHTALYWYRQSLGQGPEFLIYFQGTGAADDSGLPNDRFFAVRPEGSVSTLKIQRTERGDSAVYLCASSSPGQGDTGELFFGEGSRLTVL.

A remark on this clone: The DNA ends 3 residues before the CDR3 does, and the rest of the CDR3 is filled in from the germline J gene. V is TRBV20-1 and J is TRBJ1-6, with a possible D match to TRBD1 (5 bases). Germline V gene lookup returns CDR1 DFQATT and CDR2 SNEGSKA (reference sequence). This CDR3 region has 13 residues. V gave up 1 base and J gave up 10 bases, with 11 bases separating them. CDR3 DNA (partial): TGCAGTGCTAGAGCACAGGCCGGGTCACCC. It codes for CSARAQAGSP. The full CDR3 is CSARAQAGSPLHF.

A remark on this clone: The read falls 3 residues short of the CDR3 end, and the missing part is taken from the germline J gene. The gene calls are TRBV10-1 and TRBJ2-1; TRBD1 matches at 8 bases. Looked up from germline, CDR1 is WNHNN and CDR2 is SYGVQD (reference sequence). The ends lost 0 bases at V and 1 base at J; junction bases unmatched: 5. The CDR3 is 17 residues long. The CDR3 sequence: CASSESTGVRSYNEQFF. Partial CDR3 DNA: TGCGCCAGCAGTGAGTCGACAGGGGTGCGTTCCTACAATGAG.

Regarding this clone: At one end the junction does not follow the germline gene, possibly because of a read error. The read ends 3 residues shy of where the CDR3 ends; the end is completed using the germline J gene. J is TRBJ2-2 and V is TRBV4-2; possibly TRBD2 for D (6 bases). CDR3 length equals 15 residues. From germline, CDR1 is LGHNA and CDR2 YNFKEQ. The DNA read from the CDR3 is TGCGCCAGCAGCCAAGTCATTAGCGGTGGCGGGGAG. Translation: CASSQVISGGGE. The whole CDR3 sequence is CASSQVISGGGELFF.

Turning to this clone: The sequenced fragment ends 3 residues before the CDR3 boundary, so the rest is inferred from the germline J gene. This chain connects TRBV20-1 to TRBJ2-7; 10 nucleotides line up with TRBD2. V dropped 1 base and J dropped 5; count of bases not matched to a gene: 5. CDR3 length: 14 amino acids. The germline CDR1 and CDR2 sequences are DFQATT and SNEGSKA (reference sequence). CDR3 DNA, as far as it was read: TGCAGTGCTAGAGGGGCTAGCGGGAGCAACGAG. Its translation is CSARGASGSNE. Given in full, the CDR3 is CSARGASGSNEQYF.

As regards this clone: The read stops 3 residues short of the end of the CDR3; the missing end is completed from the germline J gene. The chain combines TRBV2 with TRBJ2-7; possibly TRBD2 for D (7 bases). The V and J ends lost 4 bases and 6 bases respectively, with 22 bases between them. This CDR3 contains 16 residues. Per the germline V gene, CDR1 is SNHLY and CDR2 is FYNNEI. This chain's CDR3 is CASSASPELGGLEQYF. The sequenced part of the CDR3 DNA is TGTGCCAGCAGTGCCTCTCCCGAATTGGGGGGGCTCGAG.

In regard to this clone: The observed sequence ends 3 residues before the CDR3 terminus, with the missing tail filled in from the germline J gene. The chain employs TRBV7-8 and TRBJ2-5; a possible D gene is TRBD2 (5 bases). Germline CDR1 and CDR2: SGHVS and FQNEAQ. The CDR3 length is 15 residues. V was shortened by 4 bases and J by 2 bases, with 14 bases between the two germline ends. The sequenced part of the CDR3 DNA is TGTGCCAGCAGCTCCGGACTTGGGCGACAAGAGACC. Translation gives CASSSGLGRQET. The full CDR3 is CASSSGLGRQETQYF.